This T cell receptor beta chain emerged from a study of T cells in Graves' hyperthyroidism and ophthalmopathy. Study context: Peripheral blood was secured at the point of initial diagnosis, before any treatment. Study results and caveats: In simple terms, a model built on 13 V-J features told ophthalmopathy apart from stable hyperthyroidism.

RNA transcripts served as the template for amplifying TCR beta CDR3 regions. The TCR CDR3 was amplified in a first-round RT-PCR using the HTBI primer set. Each CDR3 protein is one row after TCRdb ran MiXCR on the multiplex PCR reads. The sample records hundreds of thousands of distinct CDR3 sequences, over 11% being singletons. This clonotype was counted between two and nine times. Its antigen is not known. Sequencing used blood. The sequence was obtained from a woman aged 25-40 years with Graves' hyperthyroidism that later progressed to Graves' ophthalmopathy.

CDR3 nucleotides: TGTGCCAGCGGAGGGACGGGGGGGAGGCAGTTCTTC. It codes for CASGGTGGRQFF. The chain joins TRBV6-2 or TRBV6-3 to TRBJ2-1, with 8 bases aligning to TRBD2. The germline V gene has CDR1 MNHEY and CDR2 SVGEGT. This CDR3 is 12 amino acids long. V lost 8 bases to trimming and J lost 12 bases; unmatched junction nucleotides: 9.